A single sample is the source of the 26 T cell receptor beta chains below, sequenced in a study of tumor-infiltrating lymphocytes in primary liver carcinoma. RNA isolated from unsorted whole blood supplied the blood RNA, with germline DNA also extracted. cDNA specific to TCR beta was made from about 0.45 ug of total RNA, with a constant-region primer employed for priming. Modified slightly, ARM-PCR produced TCR beta libraries over three nested multiplex PCR rounds. Investigators reported that the first two PCR rounds, at around 9 cycles each, used TRBV1-TRBV30 forward primers with a C-beta reverse primer. TCRdb ran MiXCR on the multiplex PCR reads and lists one entry per CDR3 protein. The sample consists of fewer than 350,000 distinct CDR3 sequences, 65% of them appearing once. Material for sequencing was peripheral blood. The receptors come from a man between 35 and 55 years old with primary liver carcinoma and hepatitis B virus infection.

A word on this clonotype: The junction shows a germline mismatch at one end, possibly a read error. The chain uses TRBV19 and TRBJ2-3; D is possibly TRBD2 (7 bases). The CDR3 is made up of 15 amino acids. Per germline, CDR1 LNHDA and CDR2 SQIVND (reference sequence). The chain's CDR3 is CASSIAGAGADTQYF. In nucleotides, the CDR3 is TGTGCCAGTAGTATTGCGGGGGCTGGCGCAGATACACAGTATTTT.

Note on this clonotype: A much larger clone lies one base from this, so it may be a read error. The chain couples TRBV12-3 or TRBV12-4 to TRBJ1-1; 10 nucleotides match TRBD1. The CDR3 consists of 13 residues. V dropped 7 bases and J dropped 5; count of bases not matched to a gene: 4. This chain's CDR3 is CASTQGQGTEAFF. The CDR3 region has the DNA TGTGCCAGCACCCAGGGACAGGGGACTGAAGCTTTCTTT.

The rearrangement links TRBV29-1 to TRBJ2-1, with D perhaps matching TRBD2 (6 bases). Trimming pared 6 bases from V and 9 bases from J, leaving 12 bases between. The V gene's germline CDR1 is SQVTM and CDR2 ANQGSEA. The CDR3 sequence is 11 residues long. The CDR3, as DNA: TGCAGCGTGGCGGGAAGGGTTGAGCAGTTCTTC. Amino acids: CSVAGRVEQFF.

To note about this clonotype: One junction end disagrees with the germline gene, perhaps due to a read error. This sequence joins TRBV11-2 and TRBJ2-7; D gene uncertain. The CDR3 is 15 amino acids. The germline V gene encodes CDR1 SGHAT and CDR2 FQNNGV. CDR3 nucleotides: TGTGCCAGCAGCTTATGGGCCAGGTTCATCTACGAGCAATACTTC. Amino acids: CASSLWARFIYEQYF.

Comment on this clonotype: This may be a read error: a much more frequent sequence differs by one nucleotide. The rearrangement uses TRBV6-1 and TRBJ1-2; D uncertain. Germline values: CDR1 MNHNS, CDR2 SASEGT. Trimming removed 10 bases at V and 2 bases at J, with 17 bases between. The CDR3 runs 14 residues. The CDR3 region has the DNA TGTGCCACCGCCGGGGTCAGTGTAAACTATGGCTACACCTTC. Its translation: CATAGVSVNYGYTF.

Points on this clonotype: One junction end does not reproduce the germline sequence, and a read error may be involved. The chain is built from TRBV11-3 and TRBJ2-7; D assignment may be TRBD1 or TRBD2 (6 bases each). Germline-derived CDR1 and CDR2 are SGHNT and YENEEA. The CDR3 extends over 13 amino acids. The CDR3 region is CASNLEGGYVQYF. In DNA form, the CDR3 reads TGTGCCAGCAACTTAGAGGGGGGATACGTGCAGTACTTC. Drawing the rest from reference TRBV11-3 and TRBJ2-7, the complete variable domain is EAGVVQSPRYKIIEKKQPVAFWCNPISGHNTLYWYLQNLGQGPELLIRYENEEAVDDSQLPKDRFSAERLKGVDSTLKIQPAELGDSAVYLCASNLEGGYVQYFGPGTRLTVT.

V and J are TRBV5-5 and TRBJ2-3; 10 bases are a match to TRBD2. J was trimmed by 4 bases and V by 0 bases; bases with no gene match: 5. The CDR3 covers 16 residues. The V gene's germline CDR1 is SGHKS and CDR2 YYEKEE (reference sequence). The CDR3, as DNA: TGTGCCAGCAGCTTGGCCCCTAGCGGGAGCGCAGATACGCAGTATTTT. Amino acids: CASSLAPSGSADTQYF.

This clonotype was detected a few times. The chain is built from TRBV28 and TRBJ2-7, with TRBD1 matching over 8 bases. Trimming removed 6 bases from V and 2 bases from J; junction bases left unmatched: 0. The germline CDR1 and CDR2 sequences are MDHEN and SYDVKM. The CDR3 runs to 12 residues. This CDR3 is CASRQGAYEQYF. The DNA for the CDR3 is TGTGCCAGCAGACAGGGGGCCTACGAGCAGTACTTC.

The chain uses TRBV11-2 and TRBJ2-6, with D uncertain. The germline gives CDR1 SGHAT, CDR2 FQNNGV. This CDR3 is built from 16 residues. The DNA of the CDR3 is TGTACCATCAGCTTAGATCTCGGTGGTGGGGCCAACGTCCTGACTTTC. Translation gives CTISLDLGGGANVLTF.

The CDR3 sequence is CAIDPIGDGYTF. The CDR3 DNA reads as TGTGCCATCGACCCCATTGGGGATGGCTACACCTTC. The chain has TRBV28 and TRBJ1-2; D uncertain. The V gene's germline CDR1 is MDHEN and CDR2 SYDVKM. The CDR3 extends over 12 amino acids. Trimming pared 10 bases from V and 6 bases from J, leaving 15 bases between.

The chain joins TRBV4-3 to TRBJ2-1, with unresolved D. V was pared by 5 bases and J by 3 bases, with 17 bases between. The CDR3 spans 16 residues. CDR1 and CDR2 from the germline V gene are LGHNA and YSLEER. Here the CDR3 reads CASSVQPVHDYNEQFF. CDR3 DNA: TGCGCCAGCAGCGTCCAACCCGTGCATGACTACAATGAGCAGTTCTTC.

This clonotype was recorded at least ten times. The J gene is TRBJ2-1, the V gene TRBV11-2; 7 bases fit TRBD2. V gave up 2 bases and J gave up 8 bases; unmatched junction bases: 15. The V gene's germline CDR1 is SGHAT and CDR2 FQNNGV. This CDR3 contains 17 residues. The CDR3 nucleotides are TGTGCCAGCAGCTTACGGGACTACCCGAATGAGTTCGATGAGCAGTTCTTC. This encodes CASSLRDYPNEFDEQFF.

A few counts support this clonotype. The CDR3 is CASSSSVSRTSSYEQYF. CDR3 nucleotides: TGTGCCAGCAGTTCCTCAGTGTCGAGAACGAGCTCCTACGAGCAGTACTTC. The chain combines TRBV12-3 or TRBV12-4 with TRBJ2-7; unclear D gene. The CDR3 covers 17 residues. V gave up 4 bases and J gave up 0 bases, with 19 bases separating them.

This clonotype has a handful of counts. The V and J genes are TRBV7-9 and TRBJ1-6, with 7 bases identical to TRBD1. The V segment lost 3 bases and the J segment 7 bases; nucleotides outside the gene matches: 6. The germline V gene encodes CDR1 SEHNR and CDR2 FQNEAQ (reference sequence). This CDR3 has 15 amino acids. CDR3 nucleotides: TGTGCCAGCAGCTTCACAGGGGACGGAAATTCACCCCTCCACTTT. Protein sequence: CASSFTGDGNSPLHF.

Turning to this clonotype: The conserved final phenylalanine or tryptophan is absent from the CDR3, which likely points to a read error. The chain combines TRBV11-2 with TRBJ2-7; maybe TRBD1 (6 bases). The germline V gene has CDR1 SGHAT and CDR2 FQNNGV. The CDR3 spans 13 residues. V was trimmed by 4 bases and J by 4 bases, leaving 11 bases between them. Here the CDR3 DNA reads TGTGCCAGCAGCTCCGACAGGTTGTACGAGCAGTACTCC. Translation: CASSSDRLYEQYS.

As regards this clonotype: One end of the junction is discordant with germline, which a read error may explain. The rearrangement joins TRBV11-2 to TRBJ2-5; 9 positions agree with TRBD1. Germline values: CDR1 SGHAT, CDR2 FQNNGV. The CDR3 is 15 amino acids. Here the CDR3 reads CASSFRDRVSETLYF. In nucleotides, the CDR3 is TGTGCCAGTAGCTTTCGGGACAGGGTGTCAGAGACCCTGTACTTC.

To note about this clonotype: One base away lies a much larger clone, so this may be a sequencing read error. This rearrangement joins TRBV12-3 or TRBV12-4 to TRBJ1-1; D is unclear. The CDR3 contains 14 residues. Trimming removed 3 bases from V and 2 bases from J, with 10 bases in between. The CDR3 loop reads CASSLFVFNTEAFF. The CDR3 nucleotides are TGTGCCAGCAGTTTGTTCGTGTTCAACACTGAAGCTTTCTTT.

In this sample, this clonotype turned up many times. The chain couples TRBV6-5 to TRBJ2-3; weak D call: TRBD2 (6 bases). V was clipped by 2 bases and J by 4 bases, with 10 bases between them. This CDR3 is 14 amino acids long. From germline, CDR1 is MNHEY and CDR2 SVGAGI. The DNA of the CDR3 is TGTGCCAGCAGTTACGAAGCGGGTGCAGATACGCAGTATTTT. Its translation: CASSYEAGADTQYF.

This clonotype showed up just once. In this CDR3 the conserved last residue, phenylalanine or tryptophan, is missing, so a read error is likely. The rearrangement joins TRBV11-2 to TRBJ2-4, with 8 bases matching TRBD1. The ends lost 5 bases at V and 4 bases at J; junction bases unmatched: 7. In germline, CDR1 is SGHAT, CDR2 FQNNGV. The CDR3 totals 15 residues. Here the CDR3 reads CASSLPRQGKNIQYL. The CDR3 coding sequence is TGTGCCAGCAGCCTACCAAGACAGGGGAAAAACATTCAGTACCTC.

With regard to this clonotype: The junction shows a germline mismatch at one end, possibly a read error. The chain couples TRBV5-5 to TRBJ2-5; TRBD1 aligns across 7 bases. The CDR3 covers 14 residues. The germline gives CDR1 SGHKS, CDR2 YYEKEE (reference sequence). The CDR3 reads CVSSSTGSQETQYF. In DNA form, the CDR3 reads TGTGTCAGCAGCTCGACAGGGAGCCAAGAGACCCAGTACTTC. The full variable domain, in which reference TRBV5-5 and TRBJ2-5 provide the parts outside the CDR3, is DAGVTQSPTHLIKTRGQQVTLRCSPISGHKSVSWYQQVLGQGPQFIFQYYEKEERGRGNFPDRFSARQFPNYSSELNVNALLLGDSALYLCVSSSTGSQETQYFGPGTRLLVL.

A few counts support this clonotype. The gene calls are TRBV6-5 and TRBJ2-1; 11 bases agree with TRBD2. Trimming removed 6 bases from V and 7 bases from J; junction bases left unmatched: 5. This CDR3 contains 14 residues. Germline assignment: CDR1 MNHEY and CDR2 SVGAGI. CDR3 amino acids: CASRYSGRGNEQFF. The CDR3 nucleotides are TGTGCCAGCAGATATAGCGGGAGGGGGAATGAGCAGTTCTTC.

Only a few counts were recorded for this clonotype. A read error is possible here, since a much larger clone lies one base away. J is TRBJ2-5 and V is TRBV6-5; perhaps D is TRBD1 or TRBD2 (5 bases each). The V gene lost 5 bases and the J gene lost 5 bases, with 9 bases spanning the gap. Germline loops: CDR1 MNHEY, CDR2 SVGAGI. The CDR3 is 12 residues long. The CDR3, as DNA: TGTGCCAGCAGTATCAGGGAGGAGACCCAGTACTTC. As protein: CASSIREETQYF.

Worth noting for this clonotype: The germline gene is not matched at one end of the junction; a read error may be the cause. This chain joins TRBV11-2 and TRBJ2-7; D perhaps matches TRBD1 (6 bases). The CDR3 is 15 amino acids. Germline assignment: CDR1 SGHAT and CDR2 FQNNGV. The CDR3 spells CASSLVSGQTHERYF. CDR3 nucleotides: TGTGCCAGCAGCTTAGTATCCGGACAGACCCACGAGCGGTACTTC. The complete variable domain, with remaining parts taken from reference TRBV11-2 and TRBJ2-7, reads EAGVAQSPRYKIIEKRQSVAFWCNPISGHATLYWYQQILGQGPKLLIQFQNNGVVDDSQLPKDRFSAERLKGVDSTLKIQPAKLEDSAVYLCASSLVSGQTHERYFGPGTRLTVT.

About this clonotype itself: Mismatch with germline at one junction end may stem from a read error. J is TRBJ1-5 and V is TRBV11-1, with no clear D. This CDR3 comprises 13 residues. Germline CDR1 SGHAT, CDR2 FQDESV (reference sequence). CDR3 protein: CATSLELEQPQHF. The CDR3 DNA follows: TGTGCCACCAGCTTAGAGTTGGAACAGCCCCAGCATTTT.

Points on this clonotype: One end of the junction does not line up with germline, which may come from a read error. The chain uses TRBV11-2 and TRBJ2-4, with D perhaps TRBD2 (5 bases). Germline V gene lookup returns CDR1 SGHAT and CDR2 FQNNGV. This CDR3 comprises 17 residues. CDR3 DNA: TGTGCCAGGAGCTTAGAAGGCGGCGGTCTAGCCAAAAACATTCAGTATTTC. Amino acids: CARSLEGGGLAKNIQYF.

To note about this clonotype: One junction end disagrees with the germline gene, perhaps due to a read error. The CDR3 region is CASSAMGGTETFF. The CDR3 DNA is TGTGCCAGCAGCGCGATGGGGGGCACTGAAACTTTCTTT. The V gene is TRBV7-2, the J gene TRBJ1-1; possible D gene TRBD1, 6 bases. The CDR3 has 13 amino acids. Germline values: CDR1 SGHTA, CDR2 FQGNSA.